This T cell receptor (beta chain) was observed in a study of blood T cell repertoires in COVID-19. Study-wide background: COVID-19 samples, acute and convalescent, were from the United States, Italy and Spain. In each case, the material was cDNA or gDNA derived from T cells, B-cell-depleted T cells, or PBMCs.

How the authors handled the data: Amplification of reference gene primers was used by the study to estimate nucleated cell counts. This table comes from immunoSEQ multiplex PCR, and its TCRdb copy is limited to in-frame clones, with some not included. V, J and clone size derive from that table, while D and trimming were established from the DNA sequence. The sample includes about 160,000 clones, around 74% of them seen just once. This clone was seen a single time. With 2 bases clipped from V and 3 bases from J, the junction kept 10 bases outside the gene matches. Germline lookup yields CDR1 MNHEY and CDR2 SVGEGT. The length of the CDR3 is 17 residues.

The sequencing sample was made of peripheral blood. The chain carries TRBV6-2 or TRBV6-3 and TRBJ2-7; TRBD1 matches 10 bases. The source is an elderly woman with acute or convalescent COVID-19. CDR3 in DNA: TGTGCCAGCAGTTACCCCGGGACAGGGGAGAATAACTACGAGCAGTACTTC. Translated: CASSYPGTGENNYEQYF.